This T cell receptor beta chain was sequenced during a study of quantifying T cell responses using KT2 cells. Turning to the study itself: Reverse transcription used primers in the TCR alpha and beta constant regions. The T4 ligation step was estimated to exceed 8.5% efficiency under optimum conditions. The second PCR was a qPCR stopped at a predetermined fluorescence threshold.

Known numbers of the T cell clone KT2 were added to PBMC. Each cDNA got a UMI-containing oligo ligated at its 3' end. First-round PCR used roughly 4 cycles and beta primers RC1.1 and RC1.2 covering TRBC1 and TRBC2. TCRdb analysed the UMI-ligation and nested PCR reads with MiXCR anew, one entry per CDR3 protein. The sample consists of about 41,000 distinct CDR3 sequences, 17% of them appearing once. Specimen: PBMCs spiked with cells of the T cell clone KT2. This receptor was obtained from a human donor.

In DNA, the CDR3 is TGCAGTGCTTGGGTTAGCGGGAACCCCTACAATGAGCAGTTCTTC. Translated, it gives CSAWVSGNPYNEQFF. The chain joins TRBV20-1 to TRBJ2-1, with 8 bases aligning to TRBD2. From germline, CDR1 is DFQATT and CDR2 SNEGSKA (reference sequence). Unmatched junction bases numbered 8, after V lost 5 bases and J lost 2 bases. This CDR3 region has 15 residues.